This passage covers 11 T cell receptor beta chains from one sample sequenced in a study of T-cell reconstitution after alpha-beta-depleted transplantation in children. Preparation of the TCRbeta library involved a method that used unique molecular identifiers. TCRdb used MiXCR to reprocess the PCR reads, holding one entry per CDR3 protein. The data hold about 440,000 distinct CDR3 sequences, with 43% observed a single time. The source was PBMCs, collected before TCRalphabeta/CD19-depleted stem cell transplant. Source of these receptors: a girl aged 2-15 years with aplastic anemia, due to receive a stem cell transplant.

The table lists this clonotype with a few counts. This chain uses TRBV12-3 or TRBV12-4 with TRBJ2-1, with D maybe TRBD2 (6 bases). The CDR3 spans 14 residues. Trimming cost V 3 bases and J 6 bases, with 12 bases left between them. The CDR3 region is CASSFSALANEQFF. DNA for the CDR3: TGTGCCAGCAGTTTTTCAGCACTAGCCAATGAGCAGTTCTTC.

Many counts were recorded for this clonotype. This chain uses TRBV25-1 with TRBJ2-7, with D unresolved. Germline V lookup: CDR1 MGHDK, CDR2 SYGVNS. V was trimmed by 1 base and J by 4 bases, leaving 2 bases between them. There are 11 residues in the CDR3. The CDR3 reads CASSEFYEQYF. For the CDR3, the DNA is TGTGCCAGCAGTGAATTTTACGAGCAGTACTTC.

The chain couples TRBV7-2 to TRBJ1-5, with D perhaps matching TRBD1 (6 bases). The germline gives CDR1 SGHTA, CDR2 FQGNSA. Trimming removed 5 bases from V and 14 bases from J, with 19 bases in between. This CDR3 is 13 amino acids long. The CDR3 sequence is CASSPKVGGPKHF. Here the CDR3 DNA reads TGTGCCAGCAGCCCCAAAGTGGGGGGCCCTAAGCATTTT.

The gene calls are TRBV30 and TRBJ1-1, with D unclear. This CDR3 is built from 15 residues. V gave up 0 bases and J gave up 4 bases, with 15 bases separating them. CDR1 is GTSNPN, CDR2 SVGIG, per germline (reference sequence). CDR3 nucleotides: TGTGCCTGGAGTGTACGGGTGGGGATGGGCACTGAAGCTTTCTTT. This codes for CAWSVRVGMGTEAFF.

CDR3 residues: CASSPHSEAFF. The CDR3 DNA reads as TGTGCCAGCTCACCACACTCTGAAGCTTTCTTT. The V gene is TRBV18, the J gene TRBJ1-1; D is uncertain. This CDR3 is built from 11 residues. V was shortened by 1 base and J by 6 bases, with 3 bases between the two germline ends. Germline CDR1 and CDR2: KGHSH and LQKENI.

On this clonotype itself: A much larger clonotype is one base distant, so this may be a read error. This chain uses TRBV11-1 with TRBJ2-4; maybe TRBD2 (5 bases). V lost 3 bases to trimming and J lost 1 base, with 22 bases between them. This CDR3 contains 19 residues. The V gene's germline CDR1 is SGHAT and CDR2 FQDESV (reference sequence). CDR3 sequence (DNA): TGTGCCAGCAGCTTTGTTGTCGGTAATAGCGTGAGGGCCAAAAACATTCAGTACTTC. This sequence encodes CASSFVVGNSVRAKNIQYF.

This clonotype was recorded only once. The chain joins TRBV7-8 to TRBJ2-5, with D perhaps matching TRBD2 (5 bases). With 1 base removed from V and 2 bases from J, the gap between germline ends came to 17 bases. The CDR3 covers 17 residues. Per the germline V gene, CDR1 is SGHVS and CDR2 is FQNEAQ. CDR3 amino acids: CASSLGQLVKGQETQYF. CDR3 coding DNA: TGTGCCAGCAGCTTAGGCCAACTAGTCAAGGGACAAGAGACCCAGTACTTC.

This clonotype showed up just a few times. As DNA, the CDR3 is TGTGCCAGCAGTGATTGGTCTTACAATGAGCAGTTCTTC. Translating gives CASSDWSYNEQFF. The V and J genes are TRBV2 and TRBJ2-1; D not resolved. Trimming pared 3 bases from V and 4 bases from J, leaving 7 bases between. The CDR3 covers 13 residues. Germline-derived CDR1 and CDR2 are SNHLY and FYNNEI. Supplemented by reference TRBV2 and TRBJ2-1, the full variable domain reads EPEVTQTPSHQVTQMGQEVILRCVPISNHLYFYWYRQILGQKVEFLVSFYNNEISEKSEIFDDQFSVERPDGSNFTLKIRSTKLEDSAMYFCASSDWSYNEQFFGPGTRLTVL.

The chain carries TRBV10-3 and TRBJ2-1, with D uncertain. Germline loops: CDR1 ENHRY, CDR2 SYGVKD. The CDR3 has 15 amino acids. V was clipped by 5 bases and J by 6 bases, with 17 bases between them. CDR3 bases: TGTGCCATCAGTTCGGCGACCCAGGACGGCAATGAGCAGTTCTTC. The encoded protein is CAISSATQDGNEQFF.

This clonotype was detected many times. This rearrangement joins TRBV29-1 to TRBJ1-3; no clear D. This CDR3 is 11 amino acids long. Trimming pared 6 bases from V and 0 bases from J, leaving 3 bases between. CDR1 is SQVTM, CDR2 ANQGSEA, per germline. CDR3 loop: CSVSSGNTIYF. The CDR3, as DNA: TGCAGCGTCTCCTCTGGAAACACCATATATTTT.

V usage is TRBV12-3 or TRBV12-4 and J usage is TRBJ2-5; 10 bases line up with TRBD1. The V segment lost 3 bases and the J segment 1 base; nucleotides outside the gene matches: 2. The CDR3 contains 15 residues. CDR3 amino acids: CASSLDRGSQETQYF. CDR3 in DNA: TGTGCCAGCAGTTTGGACAGGGGGAGCCAAGAGACCCAGTACTTC.